The T cell receptor beta chain under discussion was sequenced for a study of blood T cell repertoires in COVID-19. Sequencing used immunoSEQ multiplex PCR; TCRdb keeps in-frame clones, though not all of them. The table shows roughly 180,000 clones, with roughly 79% occurring only once. Trimming removed 4 bases at V and 4 bases at J, with 13 bases between. In germline, CDR1 is SGHRS, CDR2 YFSETQ. The CDR3 length is 14 residues. This TCR derives from a man aged 55 to 70 with active or convalescent COVID-19. Sample: peripheral blood. The chain carries TRBV5-1 and TRBJ2-3, with a possible D match to TRBD2 (6 bases). CDR3 DNA sequence: TGCGCCAGCAGCGTAAGCGGGCCGCCAGATACGCAGTATTTT. Encoded protein: CASSVSGPPDTQYF.